This TCR beta chain was recorded in a study of PD-L1 blockade in urothelial cancer. Looking at the study overall: At 3 weeks (second dose) and 6 weeks after starting treatment, blood was analyzed. Findings and limits, study-wide: At the 3-week point, tumor-associated blood clones expanded more in durable-benefit patients.

The repertoire was sequenced with immunoSEQ multiplex PCR; TCRdb's copy has only in-frame clones and lacks some. The sample has more than 85,000 clones; around 87% are singletons. From germline, CDR1 is ENHRY and CDR2 SYGVKD. The J segment lost 0 bases and the V segment lost 6 bases, leaving 3 bases of the junction unmatched. CDR3 size: 15 residues. Turning to this clone: Antigen unknown.

Time point reported: pretreatment peripheral blood. The study enrolled patients with locally advanced or metastatic urothelial carcinoma. Sequencing was performed on PBMCs, taken around atezolizumab (anti-PD-L1) treatment. The chain carries TRBV10-3 and TRBJ1-5; TRBD1 matches at 9 bases. This TCR came from a man in his 60s with urothelial cancer. The CDR3 loop is CAISWTGDSNQPQHF. The CDR3 bases are TGTGCCATCAGCTGGACAGGGGATAGCAATCAGCCCCAGCATTTT.